These 2 T cell receptor beta chains came from one sample sequenced in a study of identical twins. TCRdb analysed the 5' RACE reads with MiXCR anew, one entry per CDR3 protein. Seen here are 400,000 to 550,000 distinct CDR3 sequences, approximately 22% observed once, and the top ten hold around 0.91%. In addition, the sample was reused for a study of T cells expressing NK-cell markers.

Sequencing was done on a sample of CD4+ T cells sorted from blood. The receptors were gathered from a woman younger than 35 in good health.

This clonotype has at least ten counts. In DNA form, the CDR3 reads TGTGCCAGCGCGACAGGGCTTGGCAATCAGCCCCAGCATTTT. Translating gives CASATGLGNQPQHF. The gene calls are TRBV6-1 and TRBJ1-5; 7 bases map to TRBD1. With V trimmed by 8 bases and J by 2 bases, 6 bases remained unmatched. The CDR3 loop spans 14 amino acids. CDR1 and CDR2 (germline): MNHNS, SASEGT.

The rearrangement uses TRBV7-9 and TRBJ2-1; TRBD2 agrees at 11 bases. The CDR3 is made up of 16 amino acids. V was pared by 1 base and J by 6 bases, with 5 bases of the junction left unmatched. CDR1 SEHNR and CDR2 FQNEAQ come from the germline V gene (reference sequence). This chain's CDR3 is CASSLGLAGLVNEQFF. The DNA for the CDR3 is TGTGCCAGCAGCTTAGGACTAGCGGGGTTAGTCAATGAGCAGTTCTTC.